This T cell receptor (beta chain) derives from a study of T cell repertoires in cytomegalovirus infection. Study in general: Peptides in the study included HLA-C-restricted and HLA-B-restricted CMV epitopes. Carrying CMV and the relevant HLA type showed in public TCR beta signatures.

From the reads, TCRdb called clonotypes with MiXCR, one entry per CDR3 protein. The sample holds about 890,000 distinct CDR3 sequences, around 32% seen once. Only a few counts were recorded for this clonotype. Its antigen remains unidentified. Regarding the study as a whole: HLA-C-restricted CMV clonotypes gave the most frequent clonotype in two of eight donors. Pooled public TCR beta family frequency picked out CMV carriers with the relevant HLA.

Sequencing used cultured CD8+ T cells from PBMCs, obtained from culture after CMV antigen stimulation. This TCR was recovered from a human donor in good health (CMV status not recorded). Some clones in this sample may be carry-over from other donors' samples.

CDR3 sequence reads: CASSHDGKGLAGGPPDTQYF. DNA of the CDR3: TGTGCCAGCAGCCACGATGGAAAGGGACTAGCGGGGGGGCCACCAGATACGCAGTATTTT. The gene calls are TRBV4-2 and TRBJ2-3; 16 positions agree with TRBD2. This CDR3 comprises 20 residues. V lost 3 bases to trimming and J lost 4 bases; unmatched junction nucleotides: 13. Germline CDR1 is LGHNA and CDR2 is YNFKEQ.